Below are 8 T cell receptor beta chains sequenced from a single sample in a study of cytomegalovirus exposure and HLA in healthy donors. Assay: immunoSEQ multiplex PCR; the TCRdb copy retains only in-frame clones and omits some. The top ten clones hold about 0.64% of a sample with approximately 150,000 clones, roughly nine tenths of them seen once. The sequencing input was PBMCs. Source of these receptors: a man between 18 and 35 years old in good health and CMV-seronegative.

V and J are TRBV6-6 and TRBJ1-5; D might be TRBD1 (6 bases). The V and J ends lost 5 bases and 4 bases respectively, with 15 bases between them. CDR3 length equals 15 residues. Germline V lookup: CDR1 MNHNY, CDR2 SVGAGI (reference sequence). CDR3 region: CASSPDSVMNQPQHF. The CDR3 coding sequence is TGTGCCAGCAGTCCGGACAGTGTAATGAATCAGCCCCAGCATTTT.

This clone has only one observation. V is TRBV19 and J is TRBJ2-1; the match to TRBD2 covers 10 bases. CDR1 and CDR2 (germline): LNHDA, SQIVND (reference sequence). The CDR3 length is 17 residues. V lost 3 bases and J lost 10; bases outside the gene matches: 15. CDR3 nucleotides: TGTGCCAGTAGTATGACTAGCGGGCAACCTCGTATTGGCGAGCAGTTCTTC. Its protein product is CASSMTSGQPRIGEQFF.

V gene TRBV10-2 combines with J gene TRBJ2-7; 7 bases align to TRBD2. Germline values: CDR1 WSHSY, CDR2 SAAADI. With 5 bases clipped from V and 4 bases from J, the junction kept 8 bases outside the gene matches. This CDR3 comprises 14 residues. The CDR3 DNA follows: TGCGCCAGCAGTTACCGGGGGGTGGGGTACGAGCAGTACGTC. Its protein product is CASSYRGVGYEQYV.

J is TRBJ1-2 and V is TRBV6-6; D call uncertain. The CDR3 spans 15 residues. Germline CDR1 MNHNY, CDR2 SVGAGI (reference sequence). Trimming removed 0 bases at V and 1 base at J, with 9 bases between. CDR3 coding DNA: TGTGCCAGCAGTTACTCGCAACAGAATAACTATGGCTACACCTTC. It encodes CASSYSQQNNYGYTF.

The chain combines TRBV10-3 with TRBJ1-5, with D possibly TRBD1 on 5 matching bases. This CDR3 has 16 residues. Germline V gene lookup returns CDR1 ENHRY and CDR2 SYGVKD. V was trimmed by 0 bases and J by 4 bases, leaving 13 bases between them. The CDR3 DNA reads as TGTGCCATCAGTGAGTCGGGGCGGCAGGCGAATCAGCCCCAGCATTTT. Translated: CAISESGRQANQPQHF.

V and J are TRBV15 and TRBJ2-3; the D gene is possibly TRBD2 (6 bases). Germline V gene sequence: CDR1 LNHNV, CDR2 YYDKDF (reference sequence). Trimming left V 2 bases short and J 4 bases short, with 13 bases between. This CDR3 spans 15 amino acids. CDR3 nucleotides: TGTGCCACCAGCAGACTGGAGGGCCTGGCAGATACGCAGTATTTT. It yields the protein CATSRLEGLADTQYF.

This clone occurred once. The chain recombines TRBV7-2 with TRBJ2-2; tentatively, D is TRBD2 (6 bases). CDR3 length: 15 amino acids. Germline-derived CDR1 and CDR2 are SGHTA and FQGNSA. The V end lost 0 bases, the J end lost 6 bases, and 11 bases lay between the germline ends. CDR3 amino acids: CASSLAGGGAGELFF. The CDR3 DNA follows: TGTGCCAGCAGCTTAGCGGGTGGCGGGGCCGGGGAGCTGTTTTTT.

The rearrangement uses TRBV25-1 and TRBJ1-6, with a weak D call TRBD1 (6 bases). The CDR3 extends over 15 amino acids. Germline V CDR1 and CDR2: MGHDK, SYGVNS. V lost 1 base to trimming and J lost 7 bases, with 11 bases between them. This chain's CDR3 is CASSEFEDRNSPLHF. The DNA for the CDR3 is TGTGCCAGCAGTGAATTTGAGGACAGAAATTCACCCCTCCACTTT.